The T cell receptor beta chain under discussion was sequenced for a study of blood T cell repertoires in COVID-19. As for the study in general: The origin of the acute and convalescent COVID-19 samples was the United States, Italy and Spain.

Data came from immunoSEQ multiplex PCR; TCRdb stores just in-frame clones and leaves some out. Of roughly 220,000 clones listed, approximately 80% are singletons. Enrollment of patients from Seattle took place during active infection, with longitudinal follow-up. CDR1 is GTSNPN and CDR2 is SVGIG in the germline V gene (reference sequence). With 0 bases clipped from V and 8 bases from J, the junction kept 6 bases outside the gene matches. The CDR3 loop spans 13 amino acids. The chain links TRBV30 to TRBJ1-2; 7 bases agree with TRBD1. Sequenced input: peripheral blood. This TCR derives from a woman at least 80 years old with COVID-19, enrolled during active disease. The CDR3 DNA follows: TGTGCCTGGAGTGTACAAAGAGGGGGCGGCTACACCTTC. Its translation: CAWSVQRGGGYTF. The full variable domain, with the rest looked up from reference TRBV30 and TRBJ1-2, is SQTIHQWPATLVQPVGSPLSLECTVEGTSNPNLYWYRQAAGRGLQLLFYSVGIGQISSEVPQNLSASRPQDRQFILSSKKLLLSDSGFYLCAWSVQRGGGYTFGSGTRLTVV.